Below, 16 T cell receptor beta chains from the same sample are listed, as sequenced in a study of post-analysis software for immune sequencing data (dated by TCRdb to between 2014 and 2017). Overall study outcomes, separate from this receptor: Roughly 5 TRBV segments, including TRBV5-6, TRBV5-1 and TRBV20-1, were significantly more frequent in patients than controls.

Library generation was performed with PCR. Data came from an Illumina HiSeq 2500. To reduce PCR and sequencing biases, unique molecular identifiers were incorporated into the TCR beta cDNA libraries. Clones were called with MiXCR by TCRdb after fastp trimmed the public reads at Q25, and only in-frame beta chains were retained. A single entry per CDR3 protein holds the most common genes and DNA from its merged rows. Here the sample has hundreds of thousands of distinct CDR3 sequences; 45% occur a single time. About an eighth of the sample is taken by the ten largest. No antigen has been identified for these receptors. Sequencing was performed on blood. These TCRs come from a girl aged 10 to 17 with multiple sclerosis.

This clonotype was seen a handful of times. This chain joins TRBV5-1 and TRBJ2-7, with a weak D call TRBD1 (5 bases). There are 14 residues in the CDR3. The germline CDR1 and CDR2 sequences are SGHRS and YFSETQ. V was clipped by 2 bases and J by 1 base, with 10 bases between them. The CDR3 region is CASSFRTQSYEQYF. CDR3 in DNA: TGCGCCAGCAGCTTCAGGACACAGTCCTACGAGCAGTACTTC.

This clonotype appeared a few times. The V gene is TRBV2, the J gene TRBJ1-2; 7 bases align to TRBD1. This CDR3 has 15 amino acids. V lost 2 bases to trimming and J lost 4 bases; unmatched junction nucleotides: 7. CDR1 is SNHLY, CDR2 FYNNEI, per germline. The CDR3 spells CASSEWGTATYGYTF. CDR3 nucleotides: TGTGCCAGCAGTGAATGGGGGACAGCAACCTATGGCTACACCTTC.

The V and J genes are TRBV5-5 and TRBJ2-1, with TRBD1 identical over 9 bases. V shed 0 bases, J shed 6 bases, and the junction held 4 bases outside the gene matches. This CDR3 has 15 amino acids. CDR1 and CDR2 from the germline V gene are SGHKS and YYEKEE (reference sequence). The CDR3 loop reads CASSLEQGAFNEQFF. Written as DNA, the CDR3 is TGTGCCAGCAGCTTGGAACAGGGGGCCTTCAATGAGCAGTTCTTC.

V usage is TRBV28 and J usage is TRBJ2-7, with TRBD1 as a possible D gene (5 bases). Germline loops: CDR1 MDHEN, CDR2 SYDVKM. Trimming pared 6 bases from V and 7 bases from J, leaving 16 bases between. The CDR3 has 13 residues. The CDR3 loop is CASRPPGPREQYF. In DNA, the CDR3 is TGTGCCAGCAGGCCGCCAGGGCCTAGGGAGCAGTACTTC.

The CDR3 region is CASSQGLAGADTQYF. The CDR3 DNA sequence: TGCGCCAGCAGCCAGGGACTAGCGGGAGCAGATACGCAGTATTTT. The rearrangement uses TRBV4-3 and TRBJ2-3; TRBD2 aligns across 14 bases. V lost 3 bases and J lost 4; bases outside the gene matches: 0. CDR1 is LGHNA and CDR2 is YSLEER in the germline V gene. This CDR3 comprises 15 residues.

There are a few counts of this clonotype. This sequence joins TRBV12-3 or TRBV12-4 and TRBJ1-5; D is possibly TRBD1 (5 bases). The CDR3 has 14 amino acids. V shed 3 bases and J shed 4 bases, with 10 bases lying between them. In DNA, the CDR3 is TGTGCCAGCAGTTTGGGGGACCAAAATCAGCCCCAGCATTTT. Residues: CASSLGDQNQPQHF.

The V call is TRBV20-1, the J call TRBJ2-2; weak D call: TRBD2 (5 bases). V shed 0 bases and J shed 11 bases, with 13 bases lying between them. The germline V gene has CDR1 DFQATT and CDR2 SNEGSKA (reference sequence). There are 13 residues in the CDR3. Written as DNA, the CDR3 is TGCAGTGCTAGAGAGGCCCCGAGCGGAGAGCTGTTTTTT. As protein: CSAREAPSGELFF.

The gene calls are TRBV6-5 and TRBJ2-1; 12 bases fit TRBD2. The V segment lost 8 bases and the J segment 1 base; nucleotides outside the gene matches: 6. Germline CDR1 MNHEY, CDR2 SVGAGI. CDR3 length equals 16 residues. The CDR3 coding sequence is TGTGCCAGCGGTTCCGGACTAGCGGGGTCCTACAATGAGCAGTTCTTC. The encoded protein is CASGSGLAGSYNEQFF.

As for this clonotype: This may be a read error, as it is one base from a much larger clone. The CDR3 region is CASSPPGGIHGYTF. The DNA for the CDR3 is TGTGCCAGCAGCCCTCCAGGGGGAATCCATGGCTACACCTTC. The chain recombines TRBV7-2 with TRBJ1-2; TRBD1 aligns across 7 bases. From germline, CDR1 is SGHTA and CDR2 FQGNSA. The CDR3 consists of 14 residues. J gave up 6 bases and V 5 bases, and 9 bases lay outside the gene matches.

This clonotype was seen only once. This chain links TRBV5-1 with TRBJ2-1, with 8 bases identical to TRBD2. This CDR3 has 15 amino acids. Germline V gene lookup returns CDR1 SGHRS and CDR2 YFSETQ. Germline trimming cut 2 bases from V and 5 bases from J; bases unmatched to any gene: 6. The CDR3 spells CASSLQSGGDNEQFF. The CDR3 coding sequence is TGCGCCAGCAGCTTACAAAGCGGGGGCGACAATGAGCAGTTCTTC.

V usage is TRBV28 and J usage is TRBJ2-1, with a possible D match to TRBD1 (6 bases). This CDR3 contains 15 residues. The V and J ends lost 6 bases and 6 bases respectively, with 18 bases between them. Germline values: CDR1 MDHEN, CDR2 SYDVKM. CDR3 sequence reads: CASSHNREWSNEQFF. The CDR3 DNA sequence: TGTGCCAGCAGCCACAACAGGGAGTGGAGCAATGAGCAGTTCTTC.

The V call is TRBV25-1, the J call TRBJ1-2, with 11 bases fitting TRBD1. This CDR3 has 15 residues. J lost 8 bases, V lost 3 bases, and 8 bases had no gene match. Germline assignment: CDR1 MGHDK and CDR2 SYGVNS. The CDR3 nucleotides read TGTGCCAGCAGTGAGCATGGACAGGGGGCGCAAGGCTACACCTTC. This encodes CASSEHGQGAQGYTF.

The chain uses TRBV7-3 and TRBJ2-1; 8 bases align to TRBD1. The CDR3 runs to 15 residues. The J segment lost 5 bases and the V segment lost 2 bases, leaving 5 bases of the junction unmatched. The germline V gene has CDR1 SGHTA and CDR2 FQGTGA. CDR3 DNA sequence: TGTGCCAGCAGCTTATCCACAGGGGGTCACAATGAGCAGTTCTTC. Residues: CASSLSTGGHNEQFF.

The chain has TRBV13 and TRBJ2-1, with 10 bases aligning to TRBD2. Germline CDR1 is PRHDT and CDR2 is FYEKMQ (reference sequence). The trim removed 4 bases at V and 6 bases at J, leaving 9 bases unmatched. This CDR3 contains 16 residues. CDR3 sequence reads: CASSYYGTSEANEQFF. CDR3 sequence (DNA): TGTGCCAGCAGCTATTACGGGACTAGCGAGGCCAATGAGCAGTTCTTC. The full variable domain, completed using reference TRBV13 and TRBJ2-1, is AAGVIQSPRHLIKEKRETATLKCYPIPRHDTVYWYQQGPGQDPQFLISFYEKMQSDKGSIPDRFSAQQFSDYHSELNMSSLELGDSALYFCASSYYGTSEANEQFFGPGTRLTVL.

The chain combines TRBV30 with TRBJ2-3, with D possibly matching TRBD2 (6 bases). Trimming took off 3 bases at V and 1 base at J, with 11 bases between the two ends. CDR1 is GTSNPN and CDR2 is SVGIG in the germline V gene (reference sequence). There are 14 residues in the CDR3. CDR3 amino acids: CAWRRRGRTDTQYF. The CDR3 bases are TGTGCCTGGAGACGGCGGGGCCGCACAGATACGCAGTATTTT.

The chain links TRBV10-3 to TRBJ1-6; no clear D. The V end lost 10 bases, the J end lost 4 bases, and 20 bases lay between the germline ends. Germline V gene sequence: CDR1 ENHRY, CDR2 SYGVKD. CDR3 length: 16 residues. CDR3 DNA sequence: TGTGCCACATCATTAGGGAGCCGGCAATATAATTCACCCCTCCACTTT. It specifies CATSLGSRQYNSPLHF.